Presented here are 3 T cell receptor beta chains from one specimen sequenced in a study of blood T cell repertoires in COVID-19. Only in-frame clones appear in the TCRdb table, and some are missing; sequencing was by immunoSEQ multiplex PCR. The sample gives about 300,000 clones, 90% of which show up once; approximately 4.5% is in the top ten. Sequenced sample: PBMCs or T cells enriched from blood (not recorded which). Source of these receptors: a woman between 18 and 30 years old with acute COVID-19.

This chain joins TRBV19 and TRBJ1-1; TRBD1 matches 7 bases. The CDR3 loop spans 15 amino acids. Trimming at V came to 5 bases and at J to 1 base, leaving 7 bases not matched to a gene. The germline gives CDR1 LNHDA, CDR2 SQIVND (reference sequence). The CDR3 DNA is TGTGCCAGTAGTCCAACGCACAGGGGGAACACTGAAGCTTTCTTT. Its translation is CASSPTHRGNTEAFF.

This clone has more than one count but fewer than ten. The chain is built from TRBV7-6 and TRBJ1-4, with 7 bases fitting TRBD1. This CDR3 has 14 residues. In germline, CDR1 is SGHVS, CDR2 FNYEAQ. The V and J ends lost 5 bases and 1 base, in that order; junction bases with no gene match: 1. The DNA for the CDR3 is TGTGCCAGCAGCACAGGGGAAACTAATGAAAAACTGTTTTTT. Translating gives CASSTGETNEKLFF.

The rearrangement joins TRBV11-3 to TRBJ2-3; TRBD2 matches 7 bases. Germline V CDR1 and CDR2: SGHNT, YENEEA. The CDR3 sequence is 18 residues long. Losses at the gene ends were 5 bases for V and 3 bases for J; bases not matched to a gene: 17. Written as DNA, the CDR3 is TGTGCCAGCAGCCAAAGTGTGGGACTAATGTCTATAACAGATACGCAGTATTTT. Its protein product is CASSQSVGLMSITDTQYF.